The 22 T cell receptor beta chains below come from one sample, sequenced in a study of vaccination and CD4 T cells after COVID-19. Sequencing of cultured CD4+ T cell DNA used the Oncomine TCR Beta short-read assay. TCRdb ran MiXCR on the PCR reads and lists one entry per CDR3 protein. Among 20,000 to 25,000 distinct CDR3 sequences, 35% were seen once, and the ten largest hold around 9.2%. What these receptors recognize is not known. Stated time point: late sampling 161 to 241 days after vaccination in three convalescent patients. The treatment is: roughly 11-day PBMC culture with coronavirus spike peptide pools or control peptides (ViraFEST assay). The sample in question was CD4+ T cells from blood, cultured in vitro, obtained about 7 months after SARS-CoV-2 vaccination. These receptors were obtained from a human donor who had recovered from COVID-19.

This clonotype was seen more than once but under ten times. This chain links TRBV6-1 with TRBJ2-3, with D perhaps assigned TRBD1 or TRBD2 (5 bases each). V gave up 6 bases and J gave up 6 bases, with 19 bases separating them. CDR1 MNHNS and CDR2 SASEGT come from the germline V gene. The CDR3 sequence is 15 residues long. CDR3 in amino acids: CASRTQNGAGDTQYF. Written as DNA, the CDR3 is TGTGCCAGCAGGACCCAGAACGGGGCAGGGGATACGCAGTATTTT.

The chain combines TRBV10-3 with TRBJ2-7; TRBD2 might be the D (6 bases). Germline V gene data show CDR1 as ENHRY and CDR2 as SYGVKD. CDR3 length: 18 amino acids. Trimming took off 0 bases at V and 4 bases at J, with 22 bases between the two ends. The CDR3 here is CAISESMVGRGRLYEQYF. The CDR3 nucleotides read TGTGCCATCAGTGAGTCAATGGTAGGGCGGGGACGCCTATACGAGCAGTACTTC.

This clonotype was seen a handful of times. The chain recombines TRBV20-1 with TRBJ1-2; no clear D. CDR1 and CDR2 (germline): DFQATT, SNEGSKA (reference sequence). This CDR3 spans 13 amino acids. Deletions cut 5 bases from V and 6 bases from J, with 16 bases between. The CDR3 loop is CSAQKAGSHGYTF. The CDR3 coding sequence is TGCAGTGCTCAGAAGGCGGGAAGTCATGGCTACACCTTC.

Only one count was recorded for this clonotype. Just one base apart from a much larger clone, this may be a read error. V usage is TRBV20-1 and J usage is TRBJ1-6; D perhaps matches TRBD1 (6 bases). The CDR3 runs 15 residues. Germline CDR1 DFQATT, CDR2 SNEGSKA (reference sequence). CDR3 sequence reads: CSARDPQGPSAPLYF. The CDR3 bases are TGCAGTGCTAGAGATCCACAGGGCCCCTCTGCACCCCTCTACTTT.

CDR3 sequence (DNA): TGTGCCAGCAGCCCTTACCAGGGATTCGGCTACGAGCAGTACTTC. Translation gives CASSPYQGFGYEQYF. The chain employs TRBV5-4 and TRBJ2-7; possibly TRBD1 for D (5 bases). CDR1 is SGHNT and CDR2 is YYREEE in the germline V gene (reference sequence). This CDR3 has 15 amino acids. Trimming took off 4 bases at V and 3 bases at J, with 17 bases between the two ends.

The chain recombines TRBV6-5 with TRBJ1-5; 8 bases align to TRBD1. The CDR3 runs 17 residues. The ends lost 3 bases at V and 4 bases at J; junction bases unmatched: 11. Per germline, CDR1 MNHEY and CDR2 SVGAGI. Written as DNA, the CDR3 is TGTGCCAGCAGTTATCAGACAGGGGATGGGCTGAATCAGCCCCAGCATTTT. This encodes CASSYQTGDGLNQPQHF.

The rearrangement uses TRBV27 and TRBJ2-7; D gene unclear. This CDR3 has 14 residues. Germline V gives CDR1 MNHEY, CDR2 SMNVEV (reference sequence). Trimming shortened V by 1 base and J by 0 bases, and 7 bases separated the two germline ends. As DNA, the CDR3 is TGTGCCAGCAGTTTATTCCGATCCTCCTACGAGCAGTACTTC. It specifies CASSLFRSSYEQYF.

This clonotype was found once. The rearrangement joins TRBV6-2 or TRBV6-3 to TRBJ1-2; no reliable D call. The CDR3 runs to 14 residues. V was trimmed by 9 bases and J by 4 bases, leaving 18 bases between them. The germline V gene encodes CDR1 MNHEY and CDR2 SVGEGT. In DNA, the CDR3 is TGTGCCAGTACAACCGACACGGAGAGCTATGGCTACACCTTC. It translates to CASTTDTESYGYTF.

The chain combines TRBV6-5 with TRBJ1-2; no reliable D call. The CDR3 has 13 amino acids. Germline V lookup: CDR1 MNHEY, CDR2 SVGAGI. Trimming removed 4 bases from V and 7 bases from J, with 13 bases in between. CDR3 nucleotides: TGTGCCAGCAGTTTAGGAGTAGGCCTTGGCTACACCTTC. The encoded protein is CASSLGVGLGYTF.

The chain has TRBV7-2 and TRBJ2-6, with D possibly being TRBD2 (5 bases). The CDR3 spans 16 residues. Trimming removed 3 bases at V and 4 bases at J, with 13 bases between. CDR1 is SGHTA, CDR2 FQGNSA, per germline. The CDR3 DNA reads TGTGCCAGCAGCTTTGACTCTTCTAGCGGGGCCAACGTCCTGACTTTC. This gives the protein CASSFDSSSGANVLTF.

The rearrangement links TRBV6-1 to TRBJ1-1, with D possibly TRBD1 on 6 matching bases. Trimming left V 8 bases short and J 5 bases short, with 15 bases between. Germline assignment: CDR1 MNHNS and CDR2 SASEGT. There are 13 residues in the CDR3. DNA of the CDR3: TGTGCCAGCGCGGAGGGGGAATCTACTGAAGCTTTCTTT. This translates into CASAEGESTEAFF.

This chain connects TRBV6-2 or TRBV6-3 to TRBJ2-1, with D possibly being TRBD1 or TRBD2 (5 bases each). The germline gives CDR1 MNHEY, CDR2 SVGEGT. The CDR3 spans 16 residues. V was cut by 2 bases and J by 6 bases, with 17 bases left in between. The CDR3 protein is CASSYRRSMGVNEQFF. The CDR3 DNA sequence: TGTGCCAGCAGTTACCGCCGCTCTATGGGGGTCAATGAGCAGTTCTTC.

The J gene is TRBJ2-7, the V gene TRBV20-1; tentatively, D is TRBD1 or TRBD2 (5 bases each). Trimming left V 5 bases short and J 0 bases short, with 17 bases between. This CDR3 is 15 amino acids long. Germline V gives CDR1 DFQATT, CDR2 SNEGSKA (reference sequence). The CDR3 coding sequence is TGCAGTGCTTCCGCCGGGACCGTAAGCTCCTACGAGCAGTACTTC. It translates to CSASAGTVSSYEQYF.

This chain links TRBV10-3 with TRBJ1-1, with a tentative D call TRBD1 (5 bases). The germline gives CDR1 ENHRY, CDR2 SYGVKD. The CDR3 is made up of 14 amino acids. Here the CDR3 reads CTSTTGEGNTEAFF. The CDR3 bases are TGTACCTCGACGACGGGGGAGGGGAACACTGAAGCTTTCTTT.

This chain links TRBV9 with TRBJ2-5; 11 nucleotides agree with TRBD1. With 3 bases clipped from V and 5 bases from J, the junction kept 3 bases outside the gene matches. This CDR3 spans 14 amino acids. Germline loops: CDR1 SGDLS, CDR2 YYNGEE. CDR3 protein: CASSGTGGGETQYF. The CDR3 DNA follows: TGTGCCAGCAGCGGGACAGGGGGCGGCGAGACCCAGTACTTC. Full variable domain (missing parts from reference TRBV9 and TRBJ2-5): DSGVTQTPKHLITATGQRVTLRCSPRSGDLSVYWYQQSLDQGLQFLIQYYNGEERAKGNILERFSAQQFPDLHSELNLSSLELGDSALYFCASSGTGGGETQYFGPGTRLLVL.

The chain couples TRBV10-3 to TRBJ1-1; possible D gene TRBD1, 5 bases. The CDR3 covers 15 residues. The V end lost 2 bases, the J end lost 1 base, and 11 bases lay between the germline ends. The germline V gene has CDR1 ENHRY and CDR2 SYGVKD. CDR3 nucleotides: TGTGCCATCAGTGAGAGGGCTGGGACGAACACTGAAGCTTTCTTT. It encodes CAISERAGTNTEAFF.

CDR3 bases: TGTGCCAGCAGCTTAGTTGTGGGAGTAGGGGAGCAGTACTTC. Translating gives CASSLVVGVGEQYF. This sequence joins TRBV7-2 and TRBJ2-7; possible D gene TRBD2, 5 bases. The V end was cut by 1 base, the J end by 7 bases, with 14 bases between. Germline-derived CDR1 and CDR2 are SGHTA and FQGNSA. This CDR3 region has 14 residues.

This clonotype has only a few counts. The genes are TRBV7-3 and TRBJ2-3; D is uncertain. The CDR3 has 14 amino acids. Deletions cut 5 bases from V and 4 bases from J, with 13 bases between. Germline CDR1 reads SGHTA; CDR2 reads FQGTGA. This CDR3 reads CASSANRGADTQYF. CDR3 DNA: TGTGCCAGCAGCGCCAATCGTGGGGCAGATACGCAGTATTTT.

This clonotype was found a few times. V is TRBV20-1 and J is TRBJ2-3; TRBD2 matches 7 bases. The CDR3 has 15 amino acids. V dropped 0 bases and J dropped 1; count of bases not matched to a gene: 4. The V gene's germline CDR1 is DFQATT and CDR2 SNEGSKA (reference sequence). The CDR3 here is CSARDRLAGTDTQYF. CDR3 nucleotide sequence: TGCAGTGCTAGAGATCGGCTAGCGGGCACAGATACGCAGTATTTT.

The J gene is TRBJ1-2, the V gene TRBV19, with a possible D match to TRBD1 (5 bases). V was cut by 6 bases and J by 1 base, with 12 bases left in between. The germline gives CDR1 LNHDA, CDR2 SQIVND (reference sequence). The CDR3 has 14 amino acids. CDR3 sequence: CASSRDGLNYGYTF. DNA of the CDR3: TGTGCCAGTAGCAGGGACGGTCTTAACTATGGCTACACCTTC.

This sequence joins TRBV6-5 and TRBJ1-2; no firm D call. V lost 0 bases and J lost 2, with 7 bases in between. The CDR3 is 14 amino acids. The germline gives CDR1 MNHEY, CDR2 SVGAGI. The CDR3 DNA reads TGTGCCAGCAGTTACTCTGGACGGAACTATGGCTACACCTTC. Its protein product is CASSYSGRNYGYTF.

CDR3 amino acids: CSATDGTSGLYNEQFF. The CDR3 coding sequence is TGCAGTGCAACTGACGGGACTAGCGGGCTCTACAATGAGCAGTTCTTC. This chain joins TRBV20-1 and TRBJ2-1, with 12 bases matching TRBD2. The V gene's germline CDR1 is DFQATT and CDR2 SNEGSKA (reference sequence). Germline trimming cut 6 bases from V and 3 bases from J; bases unmatched to any gene: 9. The CDR3 covers 16 residues.